The entry below describes one T cell receptor (beta chain). The record originates from a study of T-cell reconstitution after alpha-beta-depleted transplantation in children. TCRbeta library preparation incorporated unique molecular identifiers. TCRdb used MiXCR to reprocess the PCR reads, holding one entry per CDR3 protein. This repertoire shows about 400,000 distinct CDR3 sequences, about 20% found once; its top ten account for 3.8%. There are 16 residues in the CDR3. Germline V gene sequence: CDR1 KGHDR, CDR2 SFDVKD. J was trimmed by 3 bases and V by 3 bases; bases with no gene match: 5. The input for sequencing was PBMCs from the stem cell graft donor, taken from the stem cell graft. The receptor was isolated from a human donor who donated a stem cell graft to a child with acute myeloid leukemia. The rearrangement uses TRBV24-1 and TRBJ2-2, with TRBD2 identical over 8 bases. The CDR3 loop reads CATSDPAGVDTGELFF. In DNA, the CDR3 is TGTGCCACCAGTGATCCAGCGGGAGTGGACACCGGGGAGCTGTTTTTT.